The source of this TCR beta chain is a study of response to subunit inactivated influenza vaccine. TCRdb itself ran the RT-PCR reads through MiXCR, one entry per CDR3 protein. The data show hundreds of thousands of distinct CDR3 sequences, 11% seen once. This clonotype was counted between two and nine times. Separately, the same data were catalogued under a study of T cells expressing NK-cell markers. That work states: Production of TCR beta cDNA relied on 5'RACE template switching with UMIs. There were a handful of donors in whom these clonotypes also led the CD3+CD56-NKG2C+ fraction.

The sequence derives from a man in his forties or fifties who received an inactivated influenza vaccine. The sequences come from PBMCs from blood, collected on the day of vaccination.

CDR3 in DNA: TGTGCCAGCAGTCACCCGGGACAGGGGCGGTGGGGCACAGATACGCAGTATTTT. Amino acids: CASSHPGQGRWGTDTQYF. The chain joins TRBV12-3 or TRBV12-4 to TRBJ2-3; 10 bases are a match to TRBD1. The CDR3 is 18 amino acids. The J segment lost 1 base and the V segment lost 5 bases, leaving 12 bases of the junction unmatched.